This paragraph reports one T cell receptor beta chain. Full-length variable regions came from constant-region reverse primers plus semi-nested Nested Universal Primer A PCR. A single record per CDR3 protein comes from TCRdb applying MiXCR to the 5' RACE reads. Here the sample spans roughly 10,000 distinct CDR3 sequences, 12% to 15% being singletons. Tregs were sorted as CD4+CD25+CD127-/low cells. This sequence was found in a female donor with breast cancer. Specimen: Tregs sorted from blood.

CDR3 nucleotide sequence: TGTGCCACCTCTCGGGCAGGAGAGACCCAGTACTTC. Residues: CATSRAGETQYF. J is TRBJ2-5 and V is TRBV24-1, with no clear D. The CDR3 has 12 amino acids. Trimming took off 9 bases at V and 4 bases at J, with 11 bases between the two ends. Germline values: CDR1 KGHDR, CDR2 SFDVKD.